Below are 13 T cell receptor beta chains sequenced from a single sample in a study of metastatic and nonmetastatic thyroid tumors. Thyroid surgery was preceded by no treatment in any patient. TCRdb re-clonotyped the PCR reads via MiXCR. The table lists around 20,000 clones, 11% of them singletons, with approximately 8.1% in the top ten. Sequencing was performed on blood. Receptors were obtained from a female donor with papillary thyroid cancer or a benign thyroid nodule (not recorded which). Some clones in this sample may be carry-over from other donors' samples.

The CDR3 spells CASSYSNSPLHF. CDR3 DNA: TGTGCCAGCAGTTACTCCAACTCACCCCTCCACTTT. The chain recombines TRBV6-2 or TRBV6-3 with TRBJ1-6, with D hard to call. V lost 0 bases to trimming and J lost 10 bases, with 4 bases between them. The CDR3 has 12 amino acids. Germline CDR1 is MNHEY and CDR2 is SVGEGT.

This clone was picked up many times. V and J are TRBV2 and TRBJ2-7; TRBD1 is a possible D gene (8 bases). Germline assignment: CDR1 SNHLY and CDR2 FYNNEI. The V end was cut by 9 bases, the J end by 0 bases, with 12 bases between. The CDR3 contains 13 residues. The CDR3 protein is CARQGGSSYEQYF. For the CDR3, the DNA is TGTGCCAGACAGGGGGGGAGCTCCTACGAGCAGTACTTC.

This clone was seen repeatedly, ten times or more. The gene calls are TRBV30 and TRBJ2-5, with 9 bases fitting TRBD2. Germline V CDR1 and CDR2: GTSNPN, SVGIG (reference sequence). The CDR3 loop spans 13 amino acids. After removal of 0 bases from V and 4 bases from J, the junction contained 0 bases not matched to a gene. CDR3 coding DNA: TGTGCCTGGAGTGTACTAGCGGGAGAGACCCAGTACTTC. Translating gives CAWSVLAGETQYF.

This clone was seen repeatedly, ten times or more. The chain employs TRBV7-9 and TRBJ2-7; TRBD2 aligns across 7 bases. CDR1 is SEHNR and CDR2 is FQNEAQ in the germline V gene (reference sequence). Germline trimming cut 4 bases from V and 3 bases from J; bases unmatched to any gene: 6. The CDR3 has 14 residues. The DNA for the CDR3 is TGTGCCAGCAGCTATGGTAGCGGGCACTACGAGCAGTACTTC. Its translation: CASSYGSGHYEQYF.

This clone has ten or more counts. The V gene is TRBV6-2 or TRBV6-3, the J gene TRBJ1-1; D not resolved. Trimming took 6 bases from V and 1 from J, leaving 15 bases between them. The CDR3 consists of 15 residues. Germline V gives CDR1 MNHEY, CDR2 SVGEGT. The CDR3 spells CASRSPPGSNTEAFF. CDR3 sequence (DNA): TGTGCCAGCAGGTCCCCCCCAGGCTCGAACACTGAAGCTTTCTTT.

The sample holds a few counts of this clone. This may arise from a read error, as a much more abundant clone is one base away. Other DNA sequences of this sample code for an identical CDR3. V usage is TRBV4-2 and J usage is TRBJ2-3; D unclear. This CDR3 is 16 amino acids long. V lost 1 base and J lost 3, with 14 bases in between. Germline CDR1 reads LGHNA; CDR2 reads YNFKEQ. The CDR3 region has the DNA TGTGCCAGCAGCCAAGTTCTGGACGCTAGTACAGATACGCAGTATTTT. This sequence encodes CASSQVLDASTDTQYF.

This clone was observed many times. The V and J genes are TRBV10-3 and TRBJ2-5, with D perhaps matching TRBD1 or TRBD2 (5 bases each). V lost 6 bases to trimming and J lost 4 bases, with 12 bases between them. The CDR3 has 13 amino acids. Germline V gene sequence: CDR1 ENHRY, CDR2 SYGVKD. The CDR3 region has the DNA TGTGCCATCAGCACCGGGACCCGAGAGACCCAGTACTTC. Translating gives CAISTGTRETQYF.

The rearrangement joins TRBV6-2 or TRBV6-3 to TRBJ1-1, with D possibly matching TRBD1 (5 bases). The CDR3 spans 15 residues. Between the trimmed V and J ends, which lost 2 bases and 1 base, there was a span of 11 bases. CDR1 MNHEY and CDR2 SVGEGT come from the germline V gene. The CDR3 DNA sequence: TGTGCCAGCAGTTACCCCGGACAAGGGAACACTGAAGCTTTCTTT. Its translation is CASSYPGQGNTEAFF.

This clone is termed medium-sized. The chain is built from TRBV6-1 and TRBJ2-7; no definite D call. V was shortened by 5 bases and J by 3 bases, with 8 bases between the two germline ends. The CDR3 has 12 residues. Germline V gives CDR1 MNHNS, CDR2 SASEGT. The CDR3 nucleotides are TGTGCCAGCAGTATACAGAGCTACGAGCAGTACTTC. It yields the protein CASSIQSYEQYF.

This clone has at least ten counts. The rearrangement uses TRBV9 and TRBJ1-2; a weak D match, TRBD1 (5 bases). V was trimmed by 3 bases and J by 5 bases, leaving 20 bases between them. This CDR3 has 16 amino acids. Germline loops: CDR1 SGDLS, CDR2 YYNGEE. The CDR3 DNA reads as TGTGCCAGCAGCGGACTGTGGGGGAGTAATAAGTATGGCTACACCTTC. Encoded protein: CASSGLWGSNKYGYTF.

This clone was counted many times. A single base separates this from a much larger clone, so it may be a read error. The rearrangement uses TRBV15 and TRBJ1-3; D gene ambiguous. CDR3 length: 14 amino acids. Germline lookup yields CDR1 LNHNV and CDR2 YYDKDF (reference sequence). CDR3 coding DNA: TGTGCCACCCTAGGACGGCTGCAGAGAAACACCACATATTTT. Its translation: CATLGRLQRNTTYF. The entire variable domain, with the rest obtained from reference TRBV15 and TRBJ1-3, is as follows: DAMVIQNPRYQVTQFGKPVTLSCSQTLNHNVMYWYQQKSSQAPKLLFHYYDKDFNNEADTPDNFQSRRPNTSFCFLDIRSPGLGDTAMYLCATLGRLQRNTTYFGEGSWLTVV.

This clone was seen only a few times. The chain carries TRBV5-4 and TRBJ2-7; 9 bases map to TRBD1. The CDR3 consists of 15 residues. Losses at the gene ends were 2 bases for V and 6 bases for J; bases not matched to a gene: 9. The germline V gene has CDR1 SGHNT and CDR2 YYREEE (reference sequence). CDR3: CASSLQTGTGSEQYF. In DNA, the CDR3 is TGTGCCAGCAGCTTACAAACCGGGACAGGGTCCGAGCAGTACTTC.

This clone was observed a handful of times. This chain joins TRBV28 and TRBJ2-2; TRBD1 is a possible D gene (6 bases). Trimming removed 2 bases at V and 5 bases at J, with 12 bases between. The CDR3 is 15 residues long. Germline CDR1 is MDHEN and CDR2 is SYDVKM. CDR3 DNA: TGTGCCAGCAGTTTAGTGGGGGCTAAAACCGGGGAGCTGTTTTTT. Translating it yields CASSLVGAKTGELFF.